A selection of T cell receptor beta chains follows, all from one sample in a study of T-cell memory formation after mild COVID-19. TCRdb re-called the 5' RACE reads through MiXCR, storing one row per CDR3 protein. The sample shows under 450,000 distinct CDR3 sequences, about 25% of them seen only once. Source material: PBMCs or a T cell subset sorted from them (not recorded which). The receptors shown here come from an adult woman who had mild COVID-19 (a few samples of this study predate the infection). Cell type and time point are not known. CDR3s include the opening cysteine and the closing phenylalanine or tryptophan. Each record gives: J gene, D gene, clone size, V gene, CDR3 DNA, CDR3 protein. The D gene is left open where the match is weak. Clone size, where shown, is once, few, many, or a class for clones that have expanded.

TRBJ2-1,.,few,TRBV24-1,TGTGCCACCAGTGATTTCGACGGCCATGAGCAGTTCTTC,CATSDFDGHEQFF
TRBJ1-1,.,.,TRBV5-1,TGCGCCAGCAGTAGTCGGGGAAGTGACACTGAAGCTTTCTTT,CASSSRGSDTEAFF
TRBJ1-2,.,.,TRBV4-3,TGCGCCAGCACACCGGTGGGGGGCGCAGACTATGGCTACACCTTC,CASTPVGGADYGYTF
TRBJ1-5,.,.,TRBV10-3,TGTGCCATCAGTGACAGGGAAGGGCAGCCCCAGCATTTT,CAISDREGQPQHF
TRBJ2-3,.,many,TRBV7-3,TGTGCCAGCAGCTTAACGAGTAGCACAGATACGCAGTATTTT,CASSLTSSTDTQYF
TRBJ2-2,.,.,TRBV27,TGTGCCAGCAGCTGGGGGGCTGACACCGGGGAGCTGTTTTTT,CASSWGADTGELFF
TRBJ1-5,.,few,TRBV6-1,TGTGCCAGCAGTGAATGGGGGGTAGTAGCCCAGCATTTT,CASSEWGVVAQHF
TRBJ2-7,TRBD2,.,TRBV7-9,TGTGCCAGCACCGCCTCTCCTAGCGGGTACTACGAGCAGTACTTC,CASTASPSGYYEQYF
TRBJ2-1,.,.,TRBV5-1,TGCGCCAGCAGCCGCGGGCGACAAACCCAACTGCGGGCCGATGAGCAGTTCTTC,CASSRGRQTQLRADEQFF
TRBJ1-2,TRBD1,.,TRBV12-3/TRBV12-4,TGTGCCAGCAGTTCACCCCCAGAGGGGGCCAACTATGGCTACACCTTC,CASSSPPEGANYGYTF
TRBJ2-1,.,.,TRBV20-1,TGCAGTGCTGGCATCCTCCATGAGCAGTTCTTC,CSAGILHEQFF
TRBJ1-1,.,few,TRBV10-3,TGTGCCATCAGTTTCTCACACAGGGCCCCTGAAGCTTTCTTT,CAISFSHRAPEAFF
TRBJ1-2,.,.,TRBV12-3/TRBV12-4,TGTGCCAGCAGTTTAGTTCAGGGGATCTATGGCTACACCTTC,CASSLVQGIYGYTF
TRBJ2-1,TRBD2,.,TRBV18,TGTGCCAGCTCACCCCAGGGAGGGTGGAATGAGCAGTTCTTC,CASSPQGGWNEQFF
TRBJ2-3,TRBD1,.,TRBV2,TGTGCCAGCAGTTACGGACAGGGTTTTGCAGATACGCAGTATTTT,CASSYGQGFADTQYF
TRBJ2-3,.,few,TRBV5-6,TGTGCCAGCAGCCCTGTCTGGAGCACAGATACGCAGTATTTT,CASSPVWSTDTQYF
TRBJ1-1,TRBD1,.,TRBV7-6,TGTGCCAGCAGCTTGGGTCCGGGACAGGGTTGGGTCACTGAAGCTTTCTTT,CASSLGPGQGWVTEAFF
TRBJ2-7,TRBD2,many,TRBV2,TGTGCCAGCAGGTTGGGCGGGAGCTACGAGCAGTACTTC,CASRLGGSYEQYF
TRBJ1-3,.,.,TRBV4-1,TGCGCCAGCAGCCCCGGTACAGGGCGAACTGGAAACACCATATATTTT,CASSPGTGRTGNTIYF
TRBJ2-7,.,.,TRBV7-9,TGTGCCAGCAGTTTCCCTGAAGAGGGCTGGGAGTACTTC,CASSFPEEGWEYF
TRBJ2-7,TRBD1,few,TRBV7-9,TGTGCCAGCAGCTTAGAGGGACAGTACGAGCAGTACTTC,CASSLEGQYEQYF
TRBJ1-4,TRBD1,.,TRBV6-5,TGTGCCAGCAGTTGGGAGGGGCCAGGGGGAAAACTGTTTTTT,CASSWEGPGGKLFF
TRBJ2-1,TRBD2,few,TRBV11-2,TGTGCCAGCAGCCCCACTAGCGGAGCCTCCAATGAGCAGTTCTTC,CASSPTSGASNEQFF
TRBJ2-2,.,few,TRBV7-7,TGTGCCAGCAGCGATAAGTCCACCGGGGAGCTGTTTTTT,CASSDKSTGELFF
TRBJ2-7,.,.,TRBV29-1,TGCAGCGTTGGGACTCCTCCTTTCTACGAGCAGTACTTC,CSVGTPPFYEQYF
TRBJ2-7,TRBD1,.,TRBV12-3/TRBV12-4,TGTGCCAGCAGACCCACCGGGACAGGGATCTACGAGCAGTACTTC,CASRPTGTGIYEQYF
TRBJ1-5,TRBD1,few,TRBV7-2,TGTGCCAGCAGCGACAGGGTAAATCAGCCCCAGCATTTT,CASSDRVNQPQHF
TRBJ2-2,.,.,TRBV4-1,TGCGCCAGCATCCCTTATCCCCGAGCATCCGGGGAGCTGTTTTTT,CASIPYPRASGELFF
TRBJ2-3,TRBD2,.,TRBV10-3,TGTGCCATCAGTGAGGAGACTAGCGGGAGCGATACGCAGTATTTT,CAISEETSGSDTQYF
TRBJ2-7,TRBD2,.,TRBV6-6,TGTGCCAGCAGTTACTCAAGCGGGAGAAGCGACGAGCAGTACTTC,CASSYSSGRSDEQYF